These T cell receptor beta chains were read from a single sample in a study of blood T cells in healthy people across ages. TCRdb redid the calling of the 5' RACE reads with MiXCR, one entry per CDR3 protein. The sample records roughly 700,000 distinct CDR3 sequences, around 45% being singletons. Source material: blood. Receptors originate from a woman in her fifties or sixties in good health. CDR3s include the opening cysteine and the closing phenylalanine or tryptophan. The D gene is left open where the match is weak. Some rows have no size entry. The others give once, few or many, or a class for an expanded clone.

D: -; size: -; V: TRBV27; J: TRBJ2-4; CDR3: CASSVVSNPNIQYF; DNA: TGTGCCAGCAGTGTAGTGTCCAACCCCAACATTCAGTACTTC
D: TRBD2; size: -; V: TRBV29-1; J: TRBJ2-3; CDR3: CSVGSSGRRDTQYF; DNA: TGCAGCGTTGGAAGTAGCGGGAGGAGAGATACGCAGTATTTT
D: -; size: once; V: TRBV20-1; J: TRBJ2-3; CDR3: CGVPTGDTQYF; DNA: TGCGGTGTTCCGACGGGAGATACGCAGTATTTT
D: TRBD2; size: -; V: TRBV4-3; J: TRBJ2-5; CDR3: CASSQQTTSEETQYF; DNA: TGCGCCAGCAGCCAACAAACGACTAGCGAAGAGACCCAGTACTTC
D: -; size: -; V: TRBV9; J: TRBJ2-3; CDR3: CASSAGQITDTQYF; DNA: TGTGCCAGCAGCGCCGGACAGATCACAGATACGCAGTATTTT
D: -; size: -; V: TRBV29-1; J: TRBJ1-1; CDR3: CSVGAVNTEAFF; DNA: TGCAGCGTTGGGGCGGTGAACACTGAAGCTTTCTTT
D: -; size: -; V: TRBV5-1; J: TRBJ1-3; CDR3: CASSLVGLDSGNTIYF; DNA: TGCGCCAGCAGCTTGGTCGGATTAGACTCTGGAAACACCATATATTTT
D: -; size: -; V: TRBV19; J: TRBJ2-3; CDR3: CASSPQRPGGDTQYF; DNA: TGTGCCAGTAGTCCGCAGCGGCCAGGAGGAGATACGCAGTATTTT
D: TRBD1; size: -; V: TRBV7-2; J: TRBJ1-5; CDR3: CASSHRDRGDQPQHF; DNA: TGTGCCAGCAGCCACCGGGACAGGGGTGATCAGCCCCAGCATTTT
D: TRBD2; size: -; V: TRBV20-1; J: TRBJ2-1; CDR3: CSARLGGTRQFF; DNA: TGCAGTGCTAGATTGGGAGGGACGCGGCAGTTCTTC
D: -; size: few; V: TRBV7-2; J: TRBJ2-7; CDR3: CASSVVQGYEQYF; DNA: TGTGCCAGCAGCGTAGTTCAGGGCTACGAGCAGTACTTC
D: -; size: -; V: TRBV6-5; J: TRBJ2-6; CDR3: CASLRRGGSGANVLTF; DNA: TGTGCCAGCCTACGGAGGGGGGGTTCAGGGGCCAACGTCCTGACTTTC
D: TRBD1; size: few; V: TRBV28; J: TRBJ1-2; CDR3: CASSRQGAYGYTF; DNA: TGTGCCAGCAGTAGACAGGGGGCCTATGGCTACACCTTC
D: -; size: -; V: TRBV6-2/TRBV6-3; J: TRBJ2-7; CDR3: CASSFSRFSYLQGEQYF; DNA: TGTGCCAGCAGTTTTTCCAGGTTTTCGTACCTGCAGGGCGAGCAGTACTTC
D: -; size: few; V: TRBV20-1; J: TRBJ2-1; CDR3: CSARDPMAHAQFF; DNA: TGCAGTGCTAGAGACCCTATGGCCCACGCACAGTTCTTC
D: TRBD1; size: few; V: TRBV7-9; J: TRBJ2-5; CDR3: CASSLDGDRDQETQYF; DNA: TGTGCCAGCAGCTTAGACGGGGACAGGGACCAAGAGACCCAGTACTTC
D: -; size: -; V: TRBV30; J: TRBJ1-5; CDR3: CAWRGNSNQPQHF; DNA: TGTGCCTGGAGGGGTAATAGCAATCAGCCCCAGCATTTT
D: TRBD1; size: once; V: TRBV20-1; J: TRBJ1-5; CDR3: CSATLPGTGIVGNQPQHF; DNA: TGCAGTGCTACGCTCCCCGGGACAGGGATCGTGGGTAATCAGCCCCAGCATTTT
D: -; size: -; V: TRBV7-2; J: TRBJ2-5; CDR3: CASSLGELTTQYF; DNA: TGTGCCAGCAGCTTAGGAGAGCTCACTACACAGTACTTC
D: TRBD1; size: many; V: TRBV20-1; J: TRBJ2-5; CDR3: CSAKRTGWDGTQYF; DNA: TGCAGTGCTAAAAGGACAGGATGGGACGGGACCCAGTACTTC
D: TRBD1; size: many; V: TRBV2; J: TRBJ2-7; CDR3: CASRLQGYEQYF; DNA: TGTGCCAGCAGATTACAGGGGTACGAGCAGTACTTC
D: -; size: -; V: TRBV7-9; J: TRBJ1-5; CDR3: CASSRTGKHSNQPQHF; DNA: TGTGCCAGCAGCCGAACAGGGAAACATAGCAATCAGCCCCAGCATTTT
D: TRBD1; size: -; V: TRBV5-1; J: TRBJ2-7; CDR3: CASSFPGGHEQYF; DNA: TGCGCCAGCAGCTTCCCAGGGGGCCACGAGCAGTACTTC
D: TRBD1; size: -; V: TRBV20-1; J: TRBJ2-1; CDR3: CSAGDRLNEQFF; DNA: TGCAGTGCCGGGGACAGACTCAATGAGCAGTTCTTC
D: -; size: once; V: TRBV6-2/TRBV6-3; J: TRBJ1-1; CDR3: CASSAFRVENTEAFF; DNA: TGTGCCAGCAGTGCTTTCCGGGTAGAGAACACTGAAGCTTTCTTT
D: -; size: -; V: TRBV2; J: TRBJ1-1; CDR3: CASRGTLKDTEAFF; DNA: TGTGCCAGCAGAGGGACACTAAAAGACACTGAAGCTTTCTTT
D: -; size: few; V: TRBV28; J: TRBJ2-7; CDR3: CASLTQGKEQYF; DNA: TGTGCCAGCCTAACCCAGGGTAAAGAGCAGTACTTC
D: TRBD1; size: few; V: TRBV20-1; J: TRBJ2-5; CDR3: CSDRGLETQYF; DNA: TGCAGTGACAGGGGTTTGGAGACCCAGTACTTC
D: TRBD1; size: many; V: TRBV7-2; J: TRBJ2-7; CDR3: CASSPRDSSYEQYF; DNA: TGTGCCAGCAGCCCCCGGGACAGTTCCTACGAGCAGTACTTC
D: TRBD2; size: few; V: TRBV15; J: TRBJ2-1; CDR3: CATSRKWAGGLSYNEQFF; DNA: TGTGCCACCAGCAGAAAGTGGGCGGGAGGGCTCTCCTACAATGAGCAGTTCTTC
D: -; size: -; V: TRBV15; J: TRBJ2-1; CDR3: CATSRASAYNEQFF; DNA: TGTGCCACCAGCAGAGCTAGCGCCTACAATGAGCAGTTCTTC
D: -; size: few; V: TRBV29-1; J: TRBJ2-5; CDR3: CSVELLGFETQYF; DNA: TGCAGCGTTGAACTTTTGGGTTTTGAGACCCAGTACTTC
D: TRBD2; size: -; V: TRBV5-4; J: TRBJ2-7; CDR3: CASSWGLAGVPSYEQYF; DNA: TGTGCCAGCAGCTGGGGACTAGCGGGAGTCCCCTCCTACGAGCAGTACTTC
D: TRBD1; size: -; V: TRBV6-1; J: TRBJ2-4; CDR3: CASSPGQKTLAKNIQYF; DNA: TGTGCCAGCAGCCCGGGACAGAAGACACTAGCCAAAAACATTCAGTACTTC
D: -; size: -; V: TRBV2; J: TRBJ1-2; CDR3: CASSRGNGYTF; DNA: TGTGCCAGCAGCCGAGGGAATGGCTATACCTTC
D: -; size: few; V: TRBV4-3; J: TRBJ2-3; CDR3: CASSQDRAGGTQYF; DNA: TGCGCCAGCAGCCAAGATAGGGCCGGAGGTACGCAGTATTTT
D: -; size: many; V: TRBV28; J: TRBJ2-1; CDR3: CASSILASGAYNEQFF; DNA: TGTGCCAGCAGTATTTTAGCCTCTGGTGCCTACAATGAGCAGTTCTTC
D: TRBD1; size: few; V: TRBV7-9; J: TRBJ1-2; CDR3: CASSFPDRGDGYTF; DNA: TGTGCCAGCAGCTTCCCAGACAGGGGGGATGGCTACACCTTC
D: -; size: once; V: TRBV7-2; J: TRBJ2-1; CDR3: CASSSVRGETQFF; DNA: TGTGCCAGCAGCTCCGTTCGAGGAGAGACCCAGTTCTTC
D: TRBD1; size: few; V: TRBV27; J: TRBJ2-7; CDR3: CASRGDRSEQYF; DNA: TGTGCCAGCAGGGGGGACAGGTCCGAGCAGTACTTC
D: -; size: -; V: TRBV7-8; J: TRBJ2-7; CDR3: CASSLARVRSGPQGHEQYF; DNA: TGTGCTAGCAGCTTAGCGCGTGTTCGGAGCGGGCCCCAGGGCCACGAGCAGTACTTC
D: -; size: -; V: TRBV2; J: TRBJ2-7; CDR3: CASSESVISAGEQYF; DNA: TGTGCCAGCAGTGAATCAGTAATATCGGCCGGCGAGCAGTACTTC
D: -; size: -; V: TRBV28; J: TRBJ1-3; CDR3: CASSLTASGNTIYF; DNA: TGTGCCAGCAGTTTAACAGCCTCTGGAAACACCATATATTTT
D: -; size: -; V: TRBV20-1; J: TRBJ2-7; CDR3: CSARETGFLTEQYF; DNA: TGCAGTGCTAGAGAAACAGGGTTTCTGACCGAGCAGTACTTC
D: TRBD1; size: few; V: TRBV6-2/TRBV6-3; J: TRBJ2-5; CDR3: CASRKTGRETQYF; DNA: TGTGCCAGCAGAAAGACAGGGAGAGAGACCCAGTACTTC
D: -; size: few; V: TRBV3-1; J: TRBJ2-7; CDR3: CASSRRLENAYEQYF; DNA: TGTGCCAGCAGCCGTCGACTTGAAAACGCCTACGAGCAGTACTTC
D: TRBD1; size: many; V: TRBV7-2; J: TRBJ2-7; CDR3: CASSSPTGPWEQYF; DNA: TGTGCCAGCAGCTCGCCGACAGGGCCTTGGGAGCAGTACTTC
D: -; size: few; V: TRBV12-3/TRBV12-4; J: TRBJ2-7; CDR3: CASSFRVHEQYF; DNA: TGTGCCAGCAGTTTTAGGGTCCACGAGCAGTACTTC
D: TRBD1; size: many; V: TRBV29-1; J: TRBJ2-4; CDR3: CSVMHTTGTLAKNIQYF; DNA: TGCAGCGTTATGCATACGACAGGGACACTAGCCAAAAACATTCAGTACTTC
D: TRBD1; size: -; V: TRBV20-1; J: TRBJ2-3; CDR3: CSARGGARTGEDTQYF; DNA: TGCAGTGCCCGTGGGGGGGCCCGGACAGGGGAAGATACGCAGTATTTT
D: -; size: few; V: TRBV29-1; J: TRBJ2-3; CDR3: CSVPRVQESTDTQYF; DNA: TGCAGCGTGCCTCGAGTCCAGGAGAGCACAGATACGCAGTATTTT
D: -; size: few; V: TRBV3-1; J: TRBJ1-2; CDR3: CASSPDSTRGYTF; DNA: TGTGCCAGCAGCCCGGACAGTACAAGGGGCTACACCTTC
D: -; size: many; V: TRBV11-3; J: TRBJ2-1; CDR3: CASSLGGSHNEQFF; DNA: TGTGCCAGCAGCTTAGGGGGTTCGCACAATGAGCAGTTCTTC
D: TRBD2; size: -; V: TRBV18; J: TRBJ2-7; CDR3: CASSPPNLAGLFGEQYF; DNA: TGTGCCAGCTCACCACCGAACCTAGCGGGTTTGTTTGGCGAGCAGTACTTC